The clone carrying this T cell receptor (beta chain) came up many times. RNA transcripts were the template, and TCR beta CDR3 regions were amplified from them. Second-round multiplex PCR came after first-round RT-PCR with HTBI primers. TCRdb analysed the multiplex PCR reads with MiXCR anew, one entry per CDR3 protein. The sample yields hundreds of thousands of distinct CDR3 sequences, more than 40% seen once. Trimming took off 4 bases at V and 9 bases at J, with 13 bases between the two ends. The CDR3 loop spans 13 amino acids. CDR1 and CDR2 from the germline V gene are SNHLY and FYNNEI. This specimen belongs to a study of Graves' ophthalmopathy and Graves' hyperthyroidism. The wider study: Peripheral blood was gathered at first diagnosis, ahead of any treatment whatsoever.

Sequencing was done on a sample of peripheral blood. This sequence originates from an adult man with Graves' ophthalmopathy. V gene TRBV2 combines with J gene TRBJ1-5, with a weak D call TRBD1 (6 bases). In DNA form, the CDR3 reads TGTGCCAGCAGTGGGCAGGGGTACGGGCCCCAGCATTTT. Its protein is CASSGQGYGPQHF.